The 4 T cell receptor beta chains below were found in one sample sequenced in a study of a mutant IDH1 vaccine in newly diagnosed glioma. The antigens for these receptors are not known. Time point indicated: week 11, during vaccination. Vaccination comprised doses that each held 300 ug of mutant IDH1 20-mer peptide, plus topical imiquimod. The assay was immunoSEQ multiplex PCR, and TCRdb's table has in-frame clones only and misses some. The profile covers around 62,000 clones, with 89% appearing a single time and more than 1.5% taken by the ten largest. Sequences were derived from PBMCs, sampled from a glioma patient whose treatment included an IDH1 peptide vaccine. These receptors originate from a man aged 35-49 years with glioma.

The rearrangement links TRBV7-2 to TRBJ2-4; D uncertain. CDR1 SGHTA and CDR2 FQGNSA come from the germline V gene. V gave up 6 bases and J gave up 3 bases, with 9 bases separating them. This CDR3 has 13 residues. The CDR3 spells CASRKEIKNIQYF. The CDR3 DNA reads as TGTGCCAGCAGAAAAGAGATCAAAAACATTCAGTACTTC.

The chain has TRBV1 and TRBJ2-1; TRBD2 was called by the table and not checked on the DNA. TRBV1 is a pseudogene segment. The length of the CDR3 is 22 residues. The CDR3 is CTSSPHRGVGSHDVFCYNEQFF. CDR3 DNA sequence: TGCACCAGCAGCCCCCACCGGGGGGTCGGGAGTCATGATGTTTTCTGCTACAATGAGCAGTTCTTC.

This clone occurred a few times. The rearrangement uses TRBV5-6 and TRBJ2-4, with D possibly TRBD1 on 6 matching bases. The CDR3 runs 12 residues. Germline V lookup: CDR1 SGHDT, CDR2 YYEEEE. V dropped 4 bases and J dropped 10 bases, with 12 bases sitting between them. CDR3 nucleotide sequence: TGTGCCAGCAGCCAACAGGGCCGTATTCAGTACTTC. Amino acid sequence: CASSQQGRIQYF.

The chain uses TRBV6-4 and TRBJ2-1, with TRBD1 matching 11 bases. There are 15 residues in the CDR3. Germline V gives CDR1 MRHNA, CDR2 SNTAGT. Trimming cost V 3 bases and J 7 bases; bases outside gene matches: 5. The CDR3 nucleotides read TGTGCCAGCAGTGAGTCCGGGACAGGGGGGAATGAGCAGTTCTTC. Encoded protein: CASSESGTGGNEQFF.